The 16 T cell receptor beta chains given below trace back to one sample, sequenced in a study of blood T cell repertoires in COVID-19. Produced via immunoSEQ multiplex PCR; TCRdb's table is partial and in-frame only. The sample holds approximately 280,000 clones, approximately 92% seen once. The sample was peripheral blood. These receptors were taken from a woman aged 30 to 39 with COVID-19, enrolled during active disease.

This chain links TRBV27 with TRBJ2-1; D gene unclear. Trimming removed 2 bases from V and 2 bases from J, with 7 bases in between. This CDR3 comprises 14 residues. Germline values: CDR1 MNHEY, CDR2 SMNVEV (reference sequence). CDR3 protein: CASSLRSTYNEQFF. CDR3 sequence (DNA): TGTGCCAGCAGTTTAAGGAGCACCTACAATGAGCAGTTCTTC.

This chain joins TRBV9 and TRBJ1-5, with TRBD1 matching 11 bases. The germline CDR1 and CDR2 sequences are SGDLS and YYNGEE. Trimming removed 4 bases from V and 6 bases from J; junction bases left unmatched: 9. This CDR3 has 16 amino acids. CDR3 DNA sequence: TGTGCCAGCAGCACTGGGACAGGGGGAGGTACTCAGCCCCAGCATTTT. This translates into CASSTGTGGGTQPQHF.

This rearrangement joins TRBV6-2 or TRBV6-3 to TRBJ2-3, with 7 bases fitting TRBD1. Trimming at V came to 6 bases and at J to 6 bases, leaving 18 bases not matched to a gene. Germline loops: CDR1 MNHEY, CDR2 SVGEGT. This CDR3 spans 17 amino acids. Written as DNA, the CDR3 is TGTGCCAGCAGCCGGCTGACAGGGTCGGTACAGGTGGATACGCAGTATTTT. Amino acids: CASSRLTGSVQVDTQYF.

The rearrangement joins TRBV5-6 to TRBJ2-2; 11 positions match TRBD2. The CDR3 runs 15 residues. V gave up 2 bases and J gave up 4 bases; unmatched junction bases: 1. CDR1 is SGHDT and CDR2 is YYEEEE in the germline V gene. This chain's CDR3 is CASSFGTSGTGELFF. CDR3 DNA sequence: TGTGCCAGCAGCTTCGGGACTAGCGGCACCGGGGAGCTGTTTTTT.

This clone was observed a handful of times. The genes are TRBV19 and TRBJ2-7; TRBD1 agrees at 10 bases. The ends lost 3 bases at V and 3 bases at J; junction bases unmatched: 5. CDR1 is LNHDA, CDR2 SQIVND, per germline (reference sequence). This CDR3 contains 15 residues. This CDR3 is CASSMGQGSFYEQYF. For the CDR3, the DNA is TGTGCCAGTAGTATGGGACAGGGGAGTTTCTACGAGCAGTACTTC.

The V gene is TRBV3-1 (or the pseudogene TRBV3-2), the J gene TRBJ2-5; TRBD2 matches at 14 bases. The CDR3 spans 19 residues. V shed 0 bases, J shed 5 bases, and the junction held 11 bases outside the gene matches. The germline V gene has CDR1 LGHDT and CDR2 YNNKEL (reference sequence). The CDR3: CASSQDLGGGLAGVETQYF. The CDR3 DNA is TGTGCCAGCAGCCAAGATTTGGGTGGGGGACTAGCGGGAGTGGAGACCCAGTACTTC.

This clone was detected only once. V and J are TRBV5-4 and TRBJ1-2; possible D gene TRBD1, 6 bases. V lost 5 bases to trimming and J lost 2 bases, with 19 bases between them. This CDR3 comprises 16 residues. Per the germline V gene, CDR1 is SGHNT and CDR2 is YYREEE (reference sequence). In DNA, the CDR3 is TGTGCCAGCAGTGCTCTGGGGGGGCGCTCCAACTATGGCTACACCTTC. This gives the protein CASSALGGRSNYGYTF.

V gene TRBV3-1 (or the pseudogene TRBV3-2) combines with J gene TRBJ2-1; 11 bases are shared with TRBD2. Germline V gene lookup returns CDR1 LGHDT and CDR2 YNNKEL (reference sequence). This CDR3 has 12 amino acids. The V segment lost 4 bases and the J segment 10 bases; nucleotides outside the gene matches: 0. The CDR3 sequence: CASSPSGGEQFF. CDR3 sequence (DNA): TGTGCCAGCAGCCCTAGCGGGGGGGAGCAGTTCTTC.

V is TRBV19 and J is TRBJ2-5, with 8 bases aligning to TRBD2. Per germline, CDR1 LNHDA and CDR2 SQIVND (reference sequence). V lost 6 bases and J lost 0; bases outside the gene matches: 6. The CDR3 loop spans 15 amino acids. Written as DNA, the CDR3 is TGTGCCAGTAGCGATACGGGAGGGTACCAAGAGACCCAGTACTTC. It yields the protein CASSDTGGYQETQYF.

The CDR3 here is CASSSEGLAGNTIYF. The CDR3 nucleotides are TGTGCCAGCAGTTCGGAGGGACTCGCTGGAAACACCATATATTTT. The rearrangement uses TRBV6-6 and TRBJ1-3, with D possibly being TRBD1 (5 bases). Germline V lookup: CDR1 MNHNY, CDR2 SVGAGI (reference sequence). This CDR3 has 15 amino acids. Trimming pared 4 bases from V and 2 bases from J, leaving 12 bases between.

V is TRBV30 and J is TRBJ1-5; D gene uncertain. Germline lookup yields CDR1 GTSNPN and CDR2 SVGIG (reference sequence). CDR3 length equals 13 residues. Trimming took off 1 base at V and 5 bases at J, with 9 bases between the two ends. In nucleotides, the CDR3 is TGTGCCTGGAGTGCTCTTTTAGATCAGCCCCAGCATTTT. Amino acids: CAWSALLDQPQHF.

The chain joins TRBV18 to TRBJ1-3; 9 bases agree with TRBD1. The J segment lost 5 bases and the V segment lost 2 bases, leaving 7 bases of the junction unmatched. Germline CDR1 KGHSH, CDR2 LQKENI. This CDR3 comprises 16 residues. This CDR3 reads CASSPSGQGGRNTIYF. CDR3 nucleotide sequence: TGTGCCAGCTCACCATCGGGACAGGGAGGAAGAAACACCATATATTTT.

The chain joins TRBV2 to TRBJ2-1; TRBD1 matches 10 bases. The length of the CDR3 is 14 residues. Germline CDR1 is SNHLY and CDR2 is FYNNEI. With 7 bases clipped from V and 6 bases from J, the junction kept 6 bases outside the gene matches. CDR3 region: CASTRDRGTNEQFF. In DNA form, the CDR3 reads TGTGCCAGCACCCGGGACAGGGGCACCAATGAGCAGTTCTTC.

CDR3 region: CASSLGGLAGGPGGYEQYF. CDR3 DNA sequence: TGTGCCAGCAGTTTAGGGGGTCTAGCGGGAGGGCCCGGAGGGTACGAGCAGTACTTC. The chain joins TRBV28 to TRBJ2-7; 12 positions agree with TRBD2. Trimming at V came to 2 bases and at J to 4 bases, leaving 15 bases not matched to a gene. Germline lookup yields CDR1 MDHEN and CDR2 SYDVKM. This CDR3 is built from 19 residues.

This sequence joins TRBV7-9 and TRBJ1-4; possible D gene TRBD1, 6 bases. The CDR3 spans 14 residues. Germline CDR1 and CDR2: SEHNR and FQNEAQ (reference sequence). V dropped 3 bases and J dropped 4 bases, with 9 bases sitting between them. CDR3 loop: CASSFQGFNEKLFF. DNA for the CDR3: TGTGCCAGCAGCTTTCAGGGGTTTAATGAAAAACTGTTTTTT.

The V gene is TRBV19, the J gene TRBJ2-1, with a tentative D call TRBD1 (6 bases). This CDR3 has 14 residues. CDR1 is LNHDA and CDR2 is SQIVND in the germline V gene (reference sequence). Trimming took off 8 bases at V and 3 bases at J, with 14 bases between the two ends. CDR3 in amino acids: CASSTGWSYNEQFF. In DNA, the CDR3 is TGTGCCAGTTCTACAGGGTGGAGCTACAATGAGCAGTTCTTC.